Listed below are T cell receptor beta chains from one sample, sequenced in a study of PD-1 blockade in classical Hodgkin lymphoma. Assay: immunoSEQ multiplex PCR; the TCRdb copy retains only in-frame clones and omits some. The table shows around 7,300 clones, with approximately 77% occurring only once. The sample consisted of peripheral blood mononuclear cells (PBMCs), taken before the second cycle of nivolumab. Receptors originate from a human donor with classical Hodgkin lymphoma. Each CDR3 is given with its conserved first and last residue. D genes are given only for firm matches. Clone size is given for some rows only: seen once, a few or many times, or a class if the clone is expanded.

length: 11; D: -; V: TRBV2; J: TRBJ2-7; size: -; CDR3: CARLIGVEQYF; DNA: TGTGCCAGACTAATAGGGGTAGAGCAGTACTTC
length: 14; D: TRBD1; V: TRBV7-6; J: TRBJ1-1; size: -; CDR3: CASSLGDRDTEAFF; DNA: TGTGCCAGCAGCTTAGGAGACAGGGACACTGAAGCTTTCTTT
length: 14; D: -; V: TRBV5-6; J: TRBJ1-2; size: -; CDR3: CASSLGGRNYGYTF; DNA: TGTGCCAGCAGCTTGGGGGGGCGCAACTATGGCTACACCTTC
length: 14; D: -; V: TRBV6-1; J: TRBJ1-5; size: -; CDR3: CASSDSGLTTPQHF; DNA: TGTGCCAGCAGTGATTCGGGACTAACCACCCCCCAGCATTTT
length: 16; D: TRBD2; V: TRBV11-2; J: TRBJ2-7; size: -; CDR3: CASSPRGGLADYEQYF; DNA: TGTGCCAGCAGCCCTAGAGGGGGACTAGCTGACTACGAGCAGTACTTC
length: 14; D: -; V: TRBV4-3; J: TRBJ2-7; size: -; CDR3: CASSQEGGTYEQYF; DNA: TGCGCCAGCAGCCAAGAAGGGGGAACGTACGAGCAGTACTTC
length: 12; D: -; V: TRBV7-9; J: TRBJ2-1; size: -; CDR3: CASSHPRGEQFF; DNA: TGTGCCAGCAGCCACCCCCGGGGTGAGCAGTTCTTC
length: 11; D: -; V: TRBV20-1; J: TRBJ2-1; size: -; CDR3: CSAGYGGEQFF; DNA: TGCAGTGCGGGTTACGGGGGTGAGCAGTTCTTC
length: 13; D: -; V: TRBV7-8; J: TRBJ1-5; size: few; CDR3: CASRGGSNQPQHF; DNA: TGTGCCAGCAGAGGGGGAAGCAATCAGCCCCAGCATTTT
length: 13; D: -; V: TRBV29-1; J: TRBJ2-2; size: -; CDR3: CSVDTGYTGELFF; DNA: TGCAGCGTTGATACAGGATACACCGGGGAGCTGTTTTTT
length: 16; D: -; V: TRBV21-1; J: TRBJ1-5; size: -; CDR3: CASSKGLGGIDQPQHF; DNA: TGTGCCAGCAGCAAAGGCTTGGGAGGGATCGATCAGCCCCAGCATTTT
length: 17; D: -; V: TRBV9; J: TRBJ2-2; size: few; CDR3: CASSLPQGRPSTGELFF; DNA: TGTGCCAGCAGCTTACCGCAGGGGAGACCCAGCACCGGGGAGCTGTTTTTT
length: 11; D: -; V: TRBV7-9; J: TRBJ2-4; size: -; CDR3: CASSLGPNWNF; DNA: TGTGCCAGCAGCTTAGGACCCAATTGGAACTTC
length: 15; D: -; V: TRBV15; J: TRBJ2-1; size: -; CDR3: CATSRDLLTGNEQFF; DNA: TGTGCCACCAGCAGAGATCTTTTGACTGGGAATGAGCAGTTCTTC
length: 13; D: -; V: TRBV10-3; J: TRBJ1-1; size: once; CDR3: CAIATGQTLEAFF; DNA: TGTGCCATCGCAACAGGACAGACCTTGGAAGCTTTCTTT
length: 15; D: TRBD1; V: TRBV28; J: TRBJ1-1; size: few; CDR3: CASSLGDREYTEAFF; DNA: TGTGCCAGCAGTTTGGGGGACAGGGAATACACTGAAGCTTTCTTT
length: 13; D: -; V: TRBV13; J: TRBJ1-1; size: -; CDR3: CASSSQLSIEAFF; DNA: TGTGCCAGCAGCTCACAACTTAGCATTGAAGCTTTCTTT
length: 14; D: -; V: TRBV6-5; J: TRBJ2-7; size: -; CDR3: CASSYSQGGYEQYF; DNA: TGTGCCAGCAGTTACTCGCAGGGGGGCTACGAGCAGTACTTC
length: 19; D: TRBD1; V: TRBV27; J: TRBJ2-7; size: -; CDR3: CASSPQIRIGQGKSYEQYF; DNA: TGTGCCAGCAGCCCCCAAATACGTATCGGACAGGGGAAGTCCTACGAGCAGTACTTC
length: 16; D: TRBD1; V: TRBV11-2; J: TRBJ2-5; size: -; CDR3: CASSPRQGAGGETQYF; DNA: TGTGCCAGCAGCCCCCGACAGGGGGCCGGAGGAGAGACCCAGTACTTC
length: 17; D: -; V: TRBV19; J: TRBJ2-6; size: -; CDR3: CASSSQALGSGANVLTF; DNA: TGTGCCAGTAGTTCACAGGCTTTGGGCTCTGGGGCCAACGTCCTGACTTTC
length: 15; D: -; V: TRBV7-9; J: TRBJ2-3; size: few; CDR3: CASIARGGGTDTQYF; DNA: TGTGCCAGCATCGCGCGGGGCGGGGGCACAGATACGCAGTATTTT
length: 16; D: -; V: TRBV7-8; J: TRBJ1-1; size: few; CDR3: CASSLSVGGLNTEAFF; DNA: TGTGCCAGCAGCTTATCGGTAGGGGGTTTGAACACTGAAGCTTTCTTT
length: 15; D: -; V: TRBV7-2; J: TRBJ1-2; size: -; CDR3: CASSGSGLTNYGYTF; DNA: TGTGCCAGCTCCGGGTCAGGGCTCACTAACTATGGCTACACCTTC
length: 15; D: TRBD1; V: TRBV16; J: TRBJ1-1; size: -; CDR3: CASSRPGQGVAEAFF; DNA: TGTGCCAGCAGCCGACCAGGACAGGGGGTGGCTGAAGCTTTCTTT
length: 15; D: -; V: TRBV9; J: TRBJ2-5; size: -; CDR3: CASSVGHQYQETQYF; DNA: TGTGCCAGCAGCGTGGGGCACCAGTACCAAGAGACCCAGTACTTC
length: 14; D: -; V: TRBV5-4; J: TRBJ1-4; size: -; CDR3: CASSPERRDEKLFF; DNA: TGTGCCAGCAGCCCTGAAAGACGAGATGAAAAACTGTTTTTT
length: 16; D: TRBD1; V: TRBV6-5; J: TRBJ1-3; size: -; CDR3: CASSYSGRGAGNTIYF; DNA: TGTGCCAGCAGTTACTCGGGCAGGGGGGCCGGAAACACCATATATTTT
length: 13; D: -; V: TRBV14; J: TRBJ1-1; size: -; CDR3: CASSQGGNTEAFF; DNA: TGTGCCAGCAGCCAGGGAGGAAACACTGAAGCTTTCTTT
length: 16; D: TRBD2; V: TRBV9; J: TRBJ2-3; size: -; CDR3: CASSALGGGPTDTQYF; DNA: TGTGCCAGCAGCGCCCTCGGCGGGGGGCCCACAGATACGCAGTATTTT
length: 14; D: -; V: TRBV13; J: TRBJ2-7; size: -; CDR3: CASSLVTSSYEQYF; DNA: TGTGCCAGCAGCTTAGTTACTAGCTCCTACGAGCAGTACTTC
length: 12; D: -; V: TRBV30; J: TRBJ2-2; size: -; CDR3: CAWNPGTGELFF; DNA: TGTGCCTGGAACCCTGGCACCGGGGAGCTGTTTTTT
length: 16; D: TRBD1; V: TRBV6-9; J: TRBJ2-5; size: once; CDR3: CASSYCGQGERETQYF; DNA: TGTGCCAGCAGTTATTGTGGACAGGGCGAGAGAGAGACCCAGTACTTC
length: 16; D: -; V: TRBV6-6; J: TRBJ1-2; size: few; CDR3: CASSYSGGNPISGYTF; DNA: TGTGCCAGCAGTTACTCGGGCGGGAATCCAATATCTGGCTACACCTTC
length: 13; D: -; V: TRBV6-5; J: TRBJ2-7; size: -; CDR3: CASSLLATYEQYF; DNA: TGTGCCAGCAGCCTACTAGCTACCTACGAGCAGTACTTC
length: 13; D: TRBD1; V: TRBV19; J: TRBJ1-5; size: -; CDR3: CASSIQGAQPQHF; DNA: TGTGCCAGTAGTATCCAGGGGGCCCAGCCCCAGCATTTT
length: 13; D: -; V: TRBV27; J: TRBJ2-1; size: -; CDR3: CASKVLGDNEQFF; DNA: TGTGCCAGCAAAGTACTAGGAGACAATGAGCAGTTCTTC
length: 16; D: TRBD1; V: TRBV7-8; J: TRBJ1-2; size: -; CDR3: CASSSQNRGLENGYTF; DNA: TGTGCCAGCAGCTCCCAGAACAGGGGGTTAGAGAATGGCTACACCTTC
length: 12; D: TRBD2; V: TRBV10-3; J: TRBJ2-7; size: -; CDR3: CATETSGDEQYF; DNA: TGTGCCACAGAGACTAGCGGAGACGAGCAGTACTTC
length: 14; D: TRBD1; V: TRBV7-9; J: TRBJ1-4; size: -; CDR3: CASSFQGVDEKLFF; DNA: TGTGCCAGCAGTTTTCAGGGGGTGGATGAAAAACTGTTTTTT
length: 16; D: TRBD1; V: TRBV12-5; J: TRBJ2-1; size: -; CDR3: CASGPEGQATYNEQFF; DNA: TGTGCTAGTGGTCCGGAGGGACAGGCGACCTACAATGAGCAGTTCTTC